The entry below describes one T cell receptor (beta chain). Its matching antigen is unknown. The TCR cDNA carried a universal primer site and UMIs from 5'RACE template switching. In TCRdb, the 5' RACE reads were re-called with MiXCR into one record per CDR3 protein. The repertoire holds 340,000 or so distinct CDR3 sequences, with approximately 12% as singletons. The data belong to a study of T cells after yellow fever vaccination. Findings and limits, study-wide: Re-detected after boosting: most primary clones, more than 95% of CD4 and 80% to 90% of CD8.

V lost 0 bases to trimming and J lost 2 bases; unmatched junction nucleotides: 3. The CDR3 contains 17 residues. Germline values: CDR1 ENHRY, CDR2 SYGVKD. The starting material was CD4+ T cells sorted from PBMCs, obtained 15 days after the yellow fever booster vaccination. The TCR was taken from a man between 18 and 29 years old who received the YFV17D yellow fever vaccine. V and J are TRBV10-3 and TRBJ2-5; 13 nucleotides agree with TRBD2. The CDR3 DNA sequence: TGTGCCATCAGTGAGTCACCGGGACTAGCGGGGCAAGAGACCCAGTACTTC. Its translation: CAISESPGLAGQETQYF.